This T cell receptor beta chain appears in the sequencing data of a study of blood T cell repertoires in COVID-19. On the study more broadly: COVID-19 samples, acute and convalescent, were from the United States, Italy and Spain. T cells, B-cell-depleted T cells, or PBMCs supplied cDNA or gDNA.

Under the authors' procedure: Amplified reference gene primers provided the basis for estimating nucleated cell counts. Method: immunoSEQ multiplex PCR; TCRdb's copy keeps in-frame clones and lacks some. Clonal size and the V and J genes are those of that table, whereas D and trimming came from the DNA. Among 200,000 to 300,000 clones listed, approximately 86% were seen once. Only one count was recorded for this clone. It is unclear where the CDR3 begins or ends on the DNA, so no DNA is shown, and the CDR3 is as TCRdb lists it. CDR1 is LNHDA and CDR2 is SQIVND in the germline V gene (reference sequence). The CDR3 is 14 amino acids in total, end residues counted.

Sequenced sample: peripheral blood. The clonotype comes from a woman in her thirties who had recovered from COVID-19. This chain connects TRBV19 to TRBJ1-1. Here the CDR3 reads CASSIFGPGTEAFF.